This T cell receptor beta chain is from a study of T cells in Graves' hyperthyroidism and ophthalmopathy. Only one count was recorded for this clonotype. TCR beta CDR3 sequences were amplified from RNA transcripts. When the TCR CDR3 underwent first-round RT-PCR, the HTBI primer set was used. From the multiplex PCR reads, TCRdb called clonotypes with MiXCR, one entry per CDR3 protein. The repertoire holds 96,000 or so distinct CDR3 sequences, with under 65% as singletons. The specimen was blood. The receptor was isolated from a woman aged 40 to 50 with Graves' hyperthyroidism.

CDR3 in DNA: TGTGCCAGCAGCCCCGACGGGCACGGGGAGCGGGAGACCCAGTACTTC. Protein: CASSPDGHGERETQYF. V is TRBV7-2 and J is TRBJ2-5; TRBD2 is a possible D gene (5 bases). V was clipped by 5 bases and J by 5 bases, with 21 bases between them. CDR3 length: 16 amino acids. Germline values: CDR1 SGHTA, CDR2 FQGNSA.